The entry below describes one TCR beta chain. These data are taken from a study of blood T cell repertoires in COVID-19. About the research overall: COVID-19 samples, acute and convalescent, were from the United States, Italy and Spain. In each case, the material was cDNA or gDNA derived from T cells, B-cell-depleted T cells, or PBMCs.

In the study's own analysis: Using reference gene primer amplification, nucleated cell counts were estimated. The protocol was immunoSEQ multiplex PCR, while the TCRdb copy is restricted to in-frame clones and leaves out a portion. V, J and clone size were drawn from that table, and D and trimming were deduced from the DNA. Here the sample spans about 40,000 clones, about 80% being singletons. Sequencing was carried out using peripheral blood. The sequence came from a woman aged 60-70 years with acute or convalescent COVID-19.

This chain's CDR3 is CASSLWDGGTEAFF. Here the CDR3 DNA reads TGTGCCAGCAGCTTGTGGGACGGGGGCACTGAAGCTTTCTTT. This sequence joins TRBV5-5 and TRBJ1-1; D may be TRBD1 (5 bases). The CDR3 covers 14 residues. CDR1 and CDR2 (germline): SGHKS, YYEKEE (reference sequence). V was pared by 1 base and J by 4 bases, with 11 bases between.